These 10 T cell receptor beta chains were sequenced from one sample in a study of blood T cell repertoires in COVID-19. Sequencing was performed with immunoSEQ multiplex PCR; in TCRdb, only in-frame clones are kept and a portion is missing. The sample comprises 360,000 or so clones, about nine tenths of which are singletons, and 1% rests with the top ten. The sequenced sample was PBMCs or T cells enriched from blood (not recorded which). The receptors shown here come from a woman aged 30 to 39 who had been exposed to COVID-19.

J is TRBJ1-5 and V is TRBV19; maybe TRBD1 (5 bases). This CDR3 is built from 18 residues. Trimming cost V 1 base and J 2 bases, with 18 bases left between them. Looked up from germline, CDR1 is LNHDA and CDR2 is SQIVND (reference sequence). CDR3 amino acids: CASSIGFVGQGGNQPQHF. CDR3 nucleotide sequence: TGTGCCAGTAGTATAGGATTCGTCGGCCAGGGTGGCAATCAGCCCCAGCATTTT.

This chain connects TRBV18 to TRBJ2-7; 10 bases align to TRBD2. The trim removed 6 bases at V and 5 bases at J, leaving 10 bases unmatched. Germline values: CDR1 KGHSH, CDR2 LQKENI. The CDR3 runs 15 residues. CDR3 sequence (DNA): TGTGCCAGCTCCCAAAGCGGGAGGGGGCGGGACGAGCAGTACTTC. It specifies CASSQSGRGRDEQYF.

The rearrangement uses TRBV7-2 and TRBJ1-5; D perhaps matches TRBD1 (5 bases). From germline, CDR1 is SGHTA and CDR2 FQGNSA. V was cut by 5 bases and J by 0 bases, with 11 bases left in between. This CDR3 is built from 15 residues. CDR3 in DNA: TGTGCCAGCAGCGCGACAGTATATAGCAATCAGCCCCAGCATTTT. Its protein is CASSATVYSNQPQHF.

The rearrangement uses TRBV28 and TRBJ2-7, with TRBD1 matching over 8 bases. The germline CDR1 and CDR2 sequences are MDHEN and SYDVKM. The CDR3 is made up of 14 amino acids. V lost 4 bases, J lost 4 bases, and 6 bases stayed unmatched. The CDR3 loop is CASSSPGGGYEQYF. The CDR3 coding sequence is TGTGCCAGCAGTTCCCCAGGGGGCGGGTACGAGCAGTACTTC.

The DNA for the CDR3 is TGTGCCAGCAAAAGGACAGGATCCTACAATGAGCAGTTCTTC. Protein sequence: CASKRTGSYNEQFF. The V gene is TRBV28, the J gene TRBJ2-1; 7 bases map to TRBD1. This CDR3 has 14 residues. In germline, CDR1 is MDHEN, CDR2 SYDVKM. V gave up 7 bases and J gave up 1 base; unmatched junction bases: 4.

The chain carries TRBV9 and TRBJ2-7; 9 bases line up with TRBD2. V shed 4 bases, J shed 4 bases, and the junction held 6 bases outside the gene matches. Germline values: CDR1 SGDLS, CDR2 YYNGEE. CDR3 size: 14 residues. CDR3 nucleotides: TGTGCCAGCAGCCCCCGGACTAGCGCGTACGAGCAGTACTTC. Translation gives CASSPRTSAYEQYF.

The chain has TRBV5-4 and TRBJ1-1, with D tentatively TRBD1 (6 bases). V gave up 4 bases and J gave up 5 bases, with 18 bases separating them. Germline V gives CDR1 SGHNT, CDR2 YYREEE (reference sequence). This CDR3 is 15 amino acids long. CDR3 sequence (DNA): TGTGCCAGCAGCCTCCGAGGGGGAGTTGAAACTGAAGCTTTCTTT. Its protein is CASSLRGGVETEAFF. The full variable domain, completed using reference TRBV5-4 and TRBJ1-1, is ETGVTQSPTHLIKTRGQQVTLRCSSQSGHNTVSWYQQALGQGPQFIFQYYREEENGRGNFPPRFSGLQFPNYSSELNVNALELDDSALYLCASSLRGGVETEAFFGQGTRLTVV.

The rearrangement links TRBV18 to TRBJ2-1; TRBD2 matches at 7 bases. CDR3 length: 15 amino acids. Losses at the gene ends were 0 bases for V and 7 bases for J; bases not matched to a gene: 6. The germline CDR1 and CDR2 sequences are KGHSH and LQKENI. The CDR3 bases are TGTGCCAGCTCACCACCCTATGGGAGGGCAAATGAGCAGTTCTTC. It translates to CASSPPYGRANEQFF.

This CDR3 reads CASSPGTGGDYEQYF. For the CDR3, the DNA is TGCGCCAGCAGTCCTGGGACAGGGGGTGACTACGAGCAGTACTTC. V gene TRBV5-1 combines with J gene TRBJ2-7; 11 bases align to TRBD1. This CDR3 is built from 15 residues. Trimming removed 5 bases from V and 3 bases from J; junction bases left unmatched: 7. Per germline, CDR1 SGHRS and CDR2 YFSETQ.

The chain joins TRBV27 to TRBJ2-5; TRBD2 agrees at 14 bases. CDR3 length: 16 amino acids. CDR1 is MNHEY, CDR2 SMNVEV, per germline (reference sequence). Unmatched junction bases numbered 5, after V lost 5 bases and J lost 3 bases. CDR3 in DNA: TGTGCCAGCAGTAAGGGACTAGCGGGAGTTGAAGAGACCCAGTACTTC. This sequence encodes CASSKGLAGVEETQYF.